What follows are 14 T cell receptor beta chains derived from one specimen sequenced in a study of regulatory and conventional T cells in RAG deficiency (dated by TCRdb to about 2017). Before genomic DNA extraction, conventional CD4+ T cells were purified from blood as CD25-low CD127-high cells. Library generation was performed with the immunoSEQ multiplex PCR assay. TCRdb retrieved this table from immuneACCESS and kept in-frame rearrangements only. Not all clones are present; in checked studies, unresolved V genes account for under half, and no reason is known for the remainder. This sample is represented by about 400 clones; around a third of them were singletons. The top ten hold roughly half of the sample. Specimen: CD4+ effector T cells sorted from blood. These receptors all stem from a human donor with RAG deficiency presenting as severe combined immunodeficiency.

The J gene is TRBJ1-5, the V gene TRBV7-3; possible D gene TRBD1, 5 bases. Trimming left V 2 bases short and J 3 bases short, with 5 bases between. This CDR3 contains 13 residues. Germline V gene data show CDR1 as SGHTA and CDR2 as FQGTGA. The CDR3 spells CASSLGHNQPQHF. In DNA, the CDR3 is TGTGCCAGCAGCTTAGGACACAATCAGCCCCAGCATTTT.

This chain connects TRBV10-1 to TRBJ1-5, with TRBD1 identical over 9 bases. The germline CDR1 and CDR2 sequences are WNHNN and SYGVQD (reference sequence). The CDR3 is made up of 15 amino acids. V gave up 5 bases and J gave up 6 bases; unmatched junction bases: 8. The CDR3 bases are TGCGCCAGCAGTCCCGGGACAGGGAAGGGTCAGCCCCAGCATTTT. Amino acid sequence: CASSPGTGKGQPQHF.

The chain recombines TRBV30 with TRBJ1-1; D ambiguous. Germline-derived CDR1 and CDR2 are GTSNPN and SVGIG (reference sequence). The CDR3 is made up of 11 amino acids. The V gene lost 0 bases and the J gene lost 8 bases, with 7 bases spanning the gap. The CDR3 nucleotides are TGTGCCTGGAGTGTAAGACAAGAAGCTTTCTTT. Amino acids: CAWSVRQEAFF.

This clone counts as medium-sized. The chain has TRBV7-2 and TRBJ2-7; no firm D call. With 5 bases removed from V and 6 bases from J, the gap between germline ends came to 8 bases. The CDR3 totals 11 residues. Germline lookup yields CDR1 SGHTA and CDR2 FQGNSA. CDR3 DNA: TGTGCCAGCAGCCTCATTCTCGAGCAGTACTTC. Encoded protein: CASSLILEQYF.

This clone is classed as large. The V gene is TRBV5-4, the J gene TRBJ1-6; D uncertain. Germline V CDR1 and CDR2: SGHNT, YYREEE (reference sequence). This CDR3 is 13 amino acids long. V lost 3 bases and J lost 4, with 5 bases in between. CDR3: CASSWPYNSPLHF. As DNA, the CDR3 is TGTGCCAGCAGCTGGCCTTATAATTCACCCCTCCACTTT. Full variable domain (remainder filled in from reference TRBV5-4 and TRBJ1-6): ETGVTQSPTHLIKTRGQQVTLRCSSQSGHNTVSWYQQALGQGPQFIFQYYREEENGRGNFPPRFSGLQFPNYSSELNVNALELDDSALYLCASSWPYNSPLHFGNGTRLTVT.

This clone is deemed medium-sized (0.01 to 0.1%). One end of the junction does not line up with germline, which may come from a read error. This sequence joins TRBV29-1 and TRBJ1-4; D not certain. This CDR3 is built from 12 residues. In germline, CDR1 is SQVTM, CDR2 ANQGSEA. The CDR3 DNA reads as TGCAGCGGGACGGTAACTGATGAAAAACTGTTTTTT. It codes for CSGTVTDEKLFF.

The sample holds a few counts of this clone. The V call is TRBV5-1, the J call TRBJ2-5; unclear D gene. The CDR3 has 12 residues. The V gene lost 4 bases and the J gene lost 5 bases, with 9 bases spanning the gap. CDR1 is SGHRS, CDR2 YFSETQ, per germline. The DNA of the CDR3 is TGCGCCAGCAGCCCCTGGTATGAGACCCAGTACTTC. As protein: CASSPWYETQYF.

A few counts support this clone. The V gene is TRBV7-3, the J gene TRBJ1-1; D not resolved. Per germline, CDR1 SGHTA and CDR2 FQGTGA. V was cut by 1 base and J by 3 bases, with 12 bases left in between. The CDR3 covers 15 residues. In DNA form, the CDR3 reads TGTGCCAGCAGCTTAAGGGGTCCCTGGGACACTGAAGCTTTCTTT. Its protein product is CASSLRGPWDTEAFF. The full variable domain, with the rest looked up from reference TRBV7-3 and TRBJ1-1, is GAGVSQTPSNKVTEKGKYVELRCDPISGHTALYWYRQSLGQGPEFLIYFQGTGAADDSGLPNDRFFAVRPEGSVSTLKIQRTERGDSAVYLCASSLRGPWDTEAFFGQGTRLTVV.

This clone counts as large. The V and J genes are TRBV9 and TRBJ1-2; D is ambiguous. Trimming shortened V by 4 bases and J by 1 base, and 14 bases separated the two germline ends. Germline V gives CDR1 SGDLS, CDR2 YYNGEE. The CDR3 runs 15 residues. CDR3 protein: CASSPHLDLNYGYTF. Written as DNA, the CDR3 is TGTGCCAGCAGCCCGCATTTGGACCTTAACTATGGCTACACCTTC.

The V call is TRBV7-3, the J call TRBJ1-2; 7 bases fit TRBD1. Germline V gene lookup returns CDR1 SGHTA and CDR2 FQGTGA. The CDR3 extends over 15 amino acids. Trimming took 5 bases from V and 3 from J; bases not matched to a gene: 9. CDR3 residues: CASSLQGGSYYGYTF. The CDR3 DNA is TGTGCCAGCAGCCTTCAGGGGGGTTCATACTATGGCTACACCTTC.

This rearrangement joins TRBV7-7 to TRBJ1-2; D is unresolved. Per the germline V gene, CDR1 is SSHAT and CDR2 is FNYEAQ (reference sequence). Trimming stripped 5 bases from V and 4 bases from J, with 14 bases between. This CDR3 has 14 amino acids. The DNA of the CDR3 is TGTGCCAGCAGCCGAGTCCGAAAGACCTATGGCTACACCTTC. Protein: CASSRVRKTYGYTF.

The rearrangement joins TRBV29-1 to TRBJ2-7; no clear D. Between the trimmed V and J ends, which lost 5 bases and 4 bases, there was a span of 21 bases. The V gene's germline CDR1 is SQVTM and CDR2 ANQGSEA. CDR3 size: 15 residues. The CDR3 loop reads CSVLGRTKWAYEQYF. As DNA, the CDR3 is TGCAGCGTTTTGGGTCGGACGAAATGGGCATACGAGCAGTACTTC.

This clone was found once. CDR3 residues: CAISRLGEENTEAFF. As DNA, the CDR3 is TGTGCCATCAGTCGCCTCGGGGAAGAGAACACTGAAGCTTTCTTT. J is TRBJ1-1 and V is TRBV10-3, with unresolved D. Germline V CDR1 and CDR2: ENHRY, SYGVKD. The CDR3 contains 15 residues. The V end was cut by 5 bases, the J end by 1 base, with 14 bases between.

This rearrangement joins TRBV10-1 to TRBJ2-3, with D possibly being TRBD2 (5 bases). V shed 4 bases and J shed 3 bases, with 5 bases lying between them. The CDR3 runs to 12 residues. Germline V gene data show CDR1 as WNHNN and CDR2 as SYGVQD (reference sequence). CDR3: CASSGTTDTQYF. Here the CDR3 DNA reads TGCGCCAGCAGTGGGACTACAGATACGCAGTATTTT.